This entry describes one TCR beta chain. Its target is unknown. The data originate from a study of cytomegalovirus exposure and HLA in healthy donors. Between the trimmed V and J ends, which lost 3 bases and 5 bases, there was a span of 11 bases. CDR3 size: 14 residues. CDR1 and CDR2 (germline): MDHEN, SYDVKM. Primers: 60 Vbeta forward and 13 Jbeta reverse. The method was immunoSEQ multiplex PCR; TCRdb's version includes in-frame clones alone and lacks a portion of them. Among some 140,000 clones listed, less than 85% were seen once. Notes on the study in general: In a later analysis, parvovirus B19, influenza, CMV and Epstein-Barr virus appeared linked to several top co-occurrence clusters. After further analysis at a later stage, around 17,000 TCR beta sequences were associated with HLA alleles at 0.05 false discovery rate.

The sequence derives from a woman aged 45-65 years in good health and CMV-seropositive. The chain employs TRBV28 and TRBJ1-5; possible D gene TRBD1, 5 bases. Sequenced sample: PBMCs. DNA of the CDR3: TGTGCCAGCAGTTTTGGAAGGGGCGATCAGCCCCAGCATTTT. Residues: CASSFGRGDQPQHF.